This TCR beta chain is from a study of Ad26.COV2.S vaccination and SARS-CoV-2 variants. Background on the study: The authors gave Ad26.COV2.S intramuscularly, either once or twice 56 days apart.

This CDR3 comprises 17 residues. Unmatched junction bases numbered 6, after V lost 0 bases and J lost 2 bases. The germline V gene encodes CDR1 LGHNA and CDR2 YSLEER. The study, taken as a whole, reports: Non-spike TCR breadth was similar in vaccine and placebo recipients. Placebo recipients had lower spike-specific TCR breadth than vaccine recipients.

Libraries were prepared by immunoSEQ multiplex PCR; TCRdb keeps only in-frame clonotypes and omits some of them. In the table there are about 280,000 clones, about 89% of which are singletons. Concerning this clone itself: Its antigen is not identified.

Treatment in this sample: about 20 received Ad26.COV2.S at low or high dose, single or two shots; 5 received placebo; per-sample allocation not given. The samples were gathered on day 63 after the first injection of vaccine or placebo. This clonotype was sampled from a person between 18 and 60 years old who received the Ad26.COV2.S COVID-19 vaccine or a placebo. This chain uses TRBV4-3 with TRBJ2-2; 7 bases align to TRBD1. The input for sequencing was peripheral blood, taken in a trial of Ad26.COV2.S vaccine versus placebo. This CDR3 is CASSQEAGGINTGELFF. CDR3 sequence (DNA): TGCGCCAGCAGCCAAGAGGCAGGGGGTATAAACACCGGGGAGCTGTTTTTT.